The 8 T cell receptor beta chains in this list originate from one sample, sequenced in a study of T cell repertoires in cytomegalovirus infection. MiXCR, run by TCRdb on the reads, gives a single entry per CDR3 protein. The sample has 230,000 or so distinct CDR3 sequences; about 40% are singletons. These receptors lack a known antigen. Here the sequenced sample was CD8+ T cells from cultured PBMCs, taken from culture after CMV antigen stimulation. The source is a human donor in good health (CMV status not recorded). Some clones in this sample may be carry-over from other donors' samples.

V is TRBV5-1 and J is TRBJ2-3; no clear D gene. Germline CDR1 and CDR2: SGHRS and YFSETQ. CDR3 length: 14 amino acids. V shed 8 bases and J shed 1 base, with 14 bases lying between them. As DNA, the CDR3 is TGCGCCAGTACCCAAGCTGTCGGCACAGATACGCAGTATTTT. It yields the protein CASTQAVGTDTQYF.

The V and J genes are TRBV20-1 and TRBJ2-3; TRBD2 might be the D (5 bases). This CDR3 has 16 residues. Germline loops: CDR1 DFQATT, CDR2 SNEGSKA (reference sequence). The CDR3 loop is CSQRDIGTTSTDTQYF. DNA for the CDR3: TGCAGCCAGAGGGATATTGGAACTACTAGCACAGATACGCAGTATTTT.

This chain links TRBV28 with TRBJ1-1; 9 bases are shared with TRBD1. The V gene's germline CDR1 is MDHEN and CDR2 SYDVKM. V lost 5 bases to trimming and J lost 1 base; unmatched junction nucleotides: 11. The CDR3 covers 17 residues. Here the CDR3 DNA reads TGTGCCAGCAGTCTCAGGGACAGGGAGATAGGGAACACTGAAGCTTTCTTT. It specifies CASSLRDREIGNTEAFF.

This chain uses TRBV20-1 with TRBJ1-1, with D hard to call. This CDR3 is built from 13 residues. Germline loops: CDR1 DFQATT, CDR2 SNEGSKA (reference sequence). Trimming took off 0 bases at V and 7 bases at J, with 12 bases between the two ends. The chain's CDR3 is CSARDRRTFEAFF. The CDR3 nucleotides read TGCAGTGCTAGAGATCGGCGTACATTTGAAGCTTTCTTT.

V usage is TRBV5-4 and J usage is TRBJ2-2, with D unclear. Germline CDR1 SGHNT, CDR2 YYREEE (reference sequence). The V gene lost 4 bases and the J gene lost 4 bases, with 17 bases spanning the gap. The CDR3 has 16 amino acids. DNA of the CDR3: TGTGCCAGCAGCCCGGACGAGGTTTGGAGCACCGGGGAGCTGTTTTTT. Its protein is CASSPDEVWSTGELFF.

In this sample, this clonotype turned up once. The chain is built from TRBV9 and TRBJ2-7, with a possible D match to TRBD2 (5 bases). CDR1 SGDLS and CDR2 YYNGEE come from the germline V gene. The CDR3 covers 14 residues. The germline V and J ends were trimmed by 2 bases and 4 bases, with 13 bases remaining between them. CDR3 in amino acids: CASSVSLTGYEQYF. CDR3 DNA sequence: TGTGCCAGCAGCGTTTCCTTGACGGGGTACGAGCAGTACTTC. The whole variable domain, remainder taken from reference TRBV9 and TRBJ2-7, is DSGVTQTPKHLITATGQRVTLRCSPRSGDLSVYWYQQSLDQGLQFLIQYYNGEERAKGNILERFSAQQFPDLHSELNLSSLELGDSALYFCASSVSLTGYEQYFGPGTRLTVT.

The chain is built from TRBV28 and TRBJ2-3, with 9 bases lining up with TRBD2. This CDR3 comprises 15 residues. Germline V lookup: CDR1 MDHEN, CDR2 SYDVKM. The ends lost 7 bases at V and 5 bases at J; junction bases unmatched: 10. The CDR3 here is CASTYYSGGGDTQYF. The CDR3 DNA is TGTGCCAGCACCTACTATAGCGGGGGAGGAGATACGCAGTATTTT.

The chain couples TRBV27 to TRBJ2-5; either TRBD1 or TRBD2 may fit D (5 bases each). The germline gives CDR1 MNHEY, CDR2 SMNVEV (reference sequence). V lost 2 bases and J 5 bases, leaving 15 bases between the germline ends. CDR3 length: 15 residues. The CDR3 loop reads CASSLGGMGWETQYF. As DNA, the CDR3 is TGTGCCAGCAGTTTAGGGGGAATGGGGTGGGAGACCCAGTACTTC.